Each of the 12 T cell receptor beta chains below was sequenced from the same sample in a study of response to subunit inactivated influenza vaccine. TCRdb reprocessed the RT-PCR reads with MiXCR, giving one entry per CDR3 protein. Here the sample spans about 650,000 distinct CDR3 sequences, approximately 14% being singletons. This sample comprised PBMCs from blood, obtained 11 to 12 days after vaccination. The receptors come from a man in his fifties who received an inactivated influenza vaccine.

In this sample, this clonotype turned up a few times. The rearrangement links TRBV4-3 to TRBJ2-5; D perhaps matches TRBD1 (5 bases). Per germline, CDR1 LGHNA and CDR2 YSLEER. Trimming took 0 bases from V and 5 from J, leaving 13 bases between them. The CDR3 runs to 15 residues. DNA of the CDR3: TGCGCCAGCAGCCAAGATTGGTCCGCAGGGGAGACCCAGTACTTC. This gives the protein CASSQDWSAGETQYF.

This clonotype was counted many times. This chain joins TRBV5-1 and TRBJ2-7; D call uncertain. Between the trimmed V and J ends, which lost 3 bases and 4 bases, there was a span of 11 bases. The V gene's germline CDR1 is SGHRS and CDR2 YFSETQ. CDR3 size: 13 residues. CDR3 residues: CASSSLGEYEQYF. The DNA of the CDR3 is TGCGCCAGCAGCTCCTTAGGAGAGTACGAGCAGTACTTC.

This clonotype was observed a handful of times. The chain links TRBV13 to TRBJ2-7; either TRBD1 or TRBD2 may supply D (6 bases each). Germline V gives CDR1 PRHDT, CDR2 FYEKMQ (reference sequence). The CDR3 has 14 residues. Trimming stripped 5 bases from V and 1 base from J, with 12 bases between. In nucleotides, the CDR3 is TGTGCCAGCAGCGCCGAGGGGGGATCCTACGAGCAGTACTTC. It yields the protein CASSAEGGSYEQYF.

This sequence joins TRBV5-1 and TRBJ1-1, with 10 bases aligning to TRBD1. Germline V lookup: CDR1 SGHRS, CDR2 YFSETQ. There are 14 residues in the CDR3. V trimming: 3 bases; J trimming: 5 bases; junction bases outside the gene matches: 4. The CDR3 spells CASSSDRGLTEAFF. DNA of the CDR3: TGCGCCAGCAGCTCGGACAGGGGGTTGACTGAAGCTTTCTTT.

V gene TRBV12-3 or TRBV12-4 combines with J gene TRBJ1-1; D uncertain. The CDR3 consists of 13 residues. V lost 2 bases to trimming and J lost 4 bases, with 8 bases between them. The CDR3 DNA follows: TGTGCCAGCAGTTTATCCAGGAGCACTGAAGCTTTCTTT. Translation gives CASSLSRSTEAFF.

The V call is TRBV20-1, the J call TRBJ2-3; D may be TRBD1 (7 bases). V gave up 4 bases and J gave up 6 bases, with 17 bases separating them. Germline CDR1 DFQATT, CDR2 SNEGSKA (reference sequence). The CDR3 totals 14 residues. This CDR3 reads CSANQPGGFDTQYF. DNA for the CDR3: TGCAGTGCTAATCAGCCAGGGGGGTTCGATACGCAGTATTTT.

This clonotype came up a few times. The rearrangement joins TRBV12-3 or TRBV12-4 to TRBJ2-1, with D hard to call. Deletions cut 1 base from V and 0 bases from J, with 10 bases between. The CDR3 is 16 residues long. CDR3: CASSLDGVSSYNEQFF. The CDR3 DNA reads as TGTGCCAGCAGTTTAGATGGGGTGAGCTCCTACAATGAGCAGTTCTTC.

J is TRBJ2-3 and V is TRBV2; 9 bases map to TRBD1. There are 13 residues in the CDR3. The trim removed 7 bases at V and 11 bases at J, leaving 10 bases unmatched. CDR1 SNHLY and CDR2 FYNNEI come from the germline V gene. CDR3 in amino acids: CASKGQGEGQQYF. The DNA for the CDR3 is TGTGCCAGCAAGGGACAGGGCGAAGGACAGCAGTATTTT.

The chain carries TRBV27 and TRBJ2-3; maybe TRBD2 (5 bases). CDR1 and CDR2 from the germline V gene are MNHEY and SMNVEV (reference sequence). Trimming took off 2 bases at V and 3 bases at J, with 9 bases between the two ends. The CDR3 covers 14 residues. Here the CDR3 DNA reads TGTGCCAGCAGTTTACGGGAAGCTACAGATACGCAGTATTTT. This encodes CASSLREATDTQYF.

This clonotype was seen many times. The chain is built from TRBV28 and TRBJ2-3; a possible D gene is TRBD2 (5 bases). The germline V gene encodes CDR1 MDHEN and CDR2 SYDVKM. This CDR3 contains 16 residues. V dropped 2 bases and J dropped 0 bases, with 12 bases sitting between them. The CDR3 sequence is CASSLMSSSSTDTQYF. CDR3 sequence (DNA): TGTGCCAGCAGTTTAATGTCTAGCAGTAGCACAGATACGCAGTATTTT.

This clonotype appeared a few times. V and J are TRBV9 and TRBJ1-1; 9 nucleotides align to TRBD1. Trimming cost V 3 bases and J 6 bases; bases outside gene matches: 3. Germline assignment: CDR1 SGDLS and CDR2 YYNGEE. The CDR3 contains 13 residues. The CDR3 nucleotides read TGTGCCAGCAGCGCCGGACAGGGGCCTGAAGCTTTCTTT. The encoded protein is CASSAGQGPEAFF. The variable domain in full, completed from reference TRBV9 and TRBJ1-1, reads DSGVTQTPKHLITATGQRVTLRCSPRSGDLSVYWYQQSLDQGLQFLIQYYNGEERAKGNILERFSAQQFPDLHSELNLSSLELGDSALYFCASSAGQGPEAFFGQGTRLTVV.

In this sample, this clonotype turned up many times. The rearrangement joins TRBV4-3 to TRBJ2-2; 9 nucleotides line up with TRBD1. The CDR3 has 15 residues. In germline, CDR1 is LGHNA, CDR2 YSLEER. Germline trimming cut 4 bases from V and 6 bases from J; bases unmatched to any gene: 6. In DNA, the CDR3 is TGCGCCAGCAGCCTCCGGGACAGGGATGCCGGGGAGCTGTTTTTT. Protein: CASSLRDRDAGELFF.